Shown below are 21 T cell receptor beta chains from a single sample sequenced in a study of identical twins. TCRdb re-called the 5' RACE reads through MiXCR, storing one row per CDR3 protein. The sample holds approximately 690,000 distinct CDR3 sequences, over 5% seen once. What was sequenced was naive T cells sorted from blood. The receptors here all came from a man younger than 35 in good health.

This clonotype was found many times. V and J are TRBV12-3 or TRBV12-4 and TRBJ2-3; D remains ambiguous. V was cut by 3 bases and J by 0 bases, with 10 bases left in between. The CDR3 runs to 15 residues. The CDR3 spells CASSLWLASTDTQYF. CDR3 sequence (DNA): TGTGCCAGCAGTTTGTGGTTAGCTAGCACAGATACGCAGTATTTT.

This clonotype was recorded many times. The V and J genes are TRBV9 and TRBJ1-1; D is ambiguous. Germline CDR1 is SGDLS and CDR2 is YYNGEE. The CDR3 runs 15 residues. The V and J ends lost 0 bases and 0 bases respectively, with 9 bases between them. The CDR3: CASSVGTALNTEAFF. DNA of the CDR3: TGTGCCAGCAGCGTAGGAACCGCATTGAACACTGAAGCTTTCTTT. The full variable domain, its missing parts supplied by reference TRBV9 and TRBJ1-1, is DSGVTQTPKHLITATGQRVTLRCSPRSGDLSVYWYQQSLDQGLQFLIQYYNGEERAKGNILERFSAQQFPDLHSELNLSSLELGDSALYFCASSVGTALNTEAFFGQGTRLTVV.

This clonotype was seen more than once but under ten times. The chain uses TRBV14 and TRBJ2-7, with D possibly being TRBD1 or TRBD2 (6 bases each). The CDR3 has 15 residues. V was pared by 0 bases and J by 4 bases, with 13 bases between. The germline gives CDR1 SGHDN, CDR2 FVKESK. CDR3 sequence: CASSQDLGGWYEQYV. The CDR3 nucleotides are TGTGCCAGCAGCCAAGATCTGGGGGGCTGGTACGAGCAGTACGTC.

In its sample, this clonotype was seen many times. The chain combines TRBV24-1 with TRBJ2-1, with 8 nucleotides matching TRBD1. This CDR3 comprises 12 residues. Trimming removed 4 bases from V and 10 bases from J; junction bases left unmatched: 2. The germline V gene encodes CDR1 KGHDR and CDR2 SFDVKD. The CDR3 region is CATSETGGEQFF. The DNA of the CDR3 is TGTGCCACCAGTGAAACAGGGGGAGAGCAGTTCTTC.

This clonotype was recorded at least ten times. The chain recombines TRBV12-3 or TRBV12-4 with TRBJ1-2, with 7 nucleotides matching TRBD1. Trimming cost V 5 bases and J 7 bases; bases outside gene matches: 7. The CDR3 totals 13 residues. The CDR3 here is CASSIQGLGGYTF. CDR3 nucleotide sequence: TGTGCCAGCAGTATACAGGGGCTCGGTGGCTACACCTTC.

The CDR3 region has the DNA TGTGCCAGCAGCGTAGATTTTGGTCCCACAGATACGCAGTATTTT. Translating it yields CASSVDFGPTDTQYF. This sequence joins TRBV9 and TRBJ2-3; no definite D call. Germline-derived CDR1 and CDR2 are SGDLS and YYNGEE. V was pared by 0 bases and J by 2 bases, with 10 bases between. The CDR3 runs to 15 residues.

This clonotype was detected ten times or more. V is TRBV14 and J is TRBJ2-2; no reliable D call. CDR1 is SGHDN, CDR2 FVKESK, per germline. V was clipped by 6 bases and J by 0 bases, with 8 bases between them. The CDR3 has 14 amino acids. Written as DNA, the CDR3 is TGTGCCAGCAGAATTCTGCCGAACACCGGGGAGCTGTTTTTT. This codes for CASRILPNTGELFF.

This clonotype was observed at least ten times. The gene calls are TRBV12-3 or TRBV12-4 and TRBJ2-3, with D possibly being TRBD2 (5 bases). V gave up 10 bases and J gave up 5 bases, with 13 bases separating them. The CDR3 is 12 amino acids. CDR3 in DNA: TGTGCCAACGGGGTGGGGAAAGATACGCAGTATTTT. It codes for CANGVGKDTQYF.

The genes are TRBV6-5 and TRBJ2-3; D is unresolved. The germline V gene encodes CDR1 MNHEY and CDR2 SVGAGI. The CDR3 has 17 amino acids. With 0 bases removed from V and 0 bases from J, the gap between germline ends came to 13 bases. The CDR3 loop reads CASSYSARYRSTDTQYF. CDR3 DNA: TGTGCCAGCAGTTACTCCGCCCGGTATCGGAGCACAGATACGCAGTATTTT.

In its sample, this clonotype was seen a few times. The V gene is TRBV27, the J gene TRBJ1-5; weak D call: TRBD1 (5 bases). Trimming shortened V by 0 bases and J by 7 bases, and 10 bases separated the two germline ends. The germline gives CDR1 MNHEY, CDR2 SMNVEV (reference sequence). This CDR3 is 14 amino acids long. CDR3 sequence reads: CASSLSGWGQPQHF. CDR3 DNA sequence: TGTGCCAGCAGTTTATCGGGTTGGGGCCAGCCCCAGCATTTT.

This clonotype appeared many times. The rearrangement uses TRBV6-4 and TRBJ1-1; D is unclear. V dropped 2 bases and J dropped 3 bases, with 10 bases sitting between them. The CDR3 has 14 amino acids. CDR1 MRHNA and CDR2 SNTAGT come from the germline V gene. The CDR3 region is CASSDSPGDTEAFF. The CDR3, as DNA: TGTGCCAGCAGTGACAGTCCCGGCGACACTGAAGCTTTCTTT.

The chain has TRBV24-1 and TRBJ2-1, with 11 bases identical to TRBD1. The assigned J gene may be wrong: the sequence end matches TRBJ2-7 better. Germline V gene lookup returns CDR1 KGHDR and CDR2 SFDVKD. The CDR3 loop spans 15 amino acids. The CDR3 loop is CATSDSGQGGNEQYF. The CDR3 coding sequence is TGTGCCACCAGTGATTCGGGACAGGGGGGCAATGAGCAGTACTTC.

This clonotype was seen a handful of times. CDR3 nucleotide sequence: TGTGCCATGGGGGTGTCCGGGGAGCTGTTTTTT. It translates to CAMGVSGELFF. The rearrangement links TRBV10-3 to TRBJ2-2, with D tentatively TRBD1 or TRBD2 (5 bases each). Between the trimmed V and J ends, which lost 9 bases and 6 bases, there was a span of 8 bases. Per the germline V gene, CDR1 is ENHRY and CDR2 is SYGVKD. The CDR3 consists of 11 residues.

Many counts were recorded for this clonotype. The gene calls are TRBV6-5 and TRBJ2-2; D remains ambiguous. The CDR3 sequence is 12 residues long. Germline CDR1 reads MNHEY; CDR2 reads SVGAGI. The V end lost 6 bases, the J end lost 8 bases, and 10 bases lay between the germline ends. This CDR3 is CASREILGELFF. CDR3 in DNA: TGTGCCAGCAGGGAGATTCTGGGGGAGCTGTTTTTT.

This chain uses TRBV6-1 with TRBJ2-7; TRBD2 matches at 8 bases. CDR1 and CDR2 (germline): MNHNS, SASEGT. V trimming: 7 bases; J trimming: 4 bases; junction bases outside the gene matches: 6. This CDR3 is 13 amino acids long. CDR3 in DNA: TGTGCCAGCATGAGCGGGAGTGTGTACGAGCAGTACTTC. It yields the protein CASMSGSVYEQYF.

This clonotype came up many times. The CDR3 region has the DNA TGCAGCGTTAGAGTGAACACTGAAGCTTTCTTT. As protein: CSVRVNTEAFF. J is TRBJ1-1 and V is TRBV29-1; D gene uncertain. Trimming removed 5 bases at V and 0 bases at J, with 4 bases between. The CDR3 spans 11 residues. Germline CDR1 reads SQVTM; CDR2 reads ANQGSEA.

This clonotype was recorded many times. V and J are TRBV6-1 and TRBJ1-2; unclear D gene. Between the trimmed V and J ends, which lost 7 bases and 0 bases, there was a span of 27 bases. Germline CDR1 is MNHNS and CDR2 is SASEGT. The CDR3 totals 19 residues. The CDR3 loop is CASMGLPDRSTAANYGYTF. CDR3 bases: TGTGCCAGCATGGGTCTGCCGGACCGCTCAACCGCTGCTAACTATGGCTACACCTTC.

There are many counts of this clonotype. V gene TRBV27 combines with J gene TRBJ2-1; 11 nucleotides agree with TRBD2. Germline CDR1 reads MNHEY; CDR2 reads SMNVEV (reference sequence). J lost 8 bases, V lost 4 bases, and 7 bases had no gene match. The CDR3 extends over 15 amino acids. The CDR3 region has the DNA TGTGCCAGCAGTTCACTAGCGGGAGCGTACGATGAGCAGTTCTTC. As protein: CASSSLAGAYDEQFF.

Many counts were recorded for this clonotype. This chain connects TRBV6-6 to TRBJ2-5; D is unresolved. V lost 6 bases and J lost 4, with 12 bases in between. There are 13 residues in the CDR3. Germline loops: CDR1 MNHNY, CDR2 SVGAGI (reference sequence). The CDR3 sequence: CASSQDVIETQYF. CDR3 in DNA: TGTGCCAGCAGCCAGGACGTTATAGAGACCCAGTACTTC.

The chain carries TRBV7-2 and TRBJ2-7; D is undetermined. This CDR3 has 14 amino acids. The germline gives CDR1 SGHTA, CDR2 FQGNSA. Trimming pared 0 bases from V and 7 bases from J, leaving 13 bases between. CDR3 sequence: CASSLAWKGREQYF. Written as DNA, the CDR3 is TGTGCCAGCAGCTTAGCTTGGAAAGGGCGGGAGCAGTACTTC.

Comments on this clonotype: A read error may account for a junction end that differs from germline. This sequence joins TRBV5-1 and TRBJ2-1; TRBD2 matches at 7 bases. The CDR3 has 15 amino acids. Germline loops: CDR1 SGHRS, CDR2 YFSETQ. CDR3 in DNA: TGCGCCAGCAGCTCCGGACCGGGACTAAACAATGAGCAGCTCTTC. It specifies CASSSGPGLNNEQLF.